These 6 T cell receptor beta chains came from one sample sequenced in a study of T cell responses to AZD1222 COVID-19 vaccine. Some clones are missing from TCRdb's copy, which holds only in-frame ones; the method was immunoSEQ multiplex PCR. The profile shows roughly 110,000 clones, around 90% of them singletons. Sequencing was performed on peripheral blood, taken 28 days after the second AZD1222 dose. The receptors stem from an adult who received the AZD1222 COVID-19 vaccine.

The rearrangement links TRBV6-1 to TRBJ2-7, with a tentative D call TRBD1 (6 bases). V lost 6 bases and J 3 bases, leaving 12 bases between the germline ends. CDR1 MNHNS and CDR2 SASEGT come from the germline V gene. This CDR3 is built from 13 residues. The CDR3 loop reads CASRHRANYEQYF. The CDR3 coding sequence is TGTGCCAGCAGACACAGGGCCAACTACGAGCAGTACTTC.

In its sample, this clone was seen a few times. J is TRBJ1-2 and V is TRBV4-1; 10 bases are shared with TRBD1. This CDR3 spans 16 amino acids. V lost 1 base and J lost 7; bases outside the gene matches: 9. CDR1 is MGHRA, CDR2 YSYEKL, per germline. The CDR3 protein is CASSQARQGQGSGYTF. The CDR3, as DNA: TGCGCCAGCAGCCAAGCGAGACAGGGACAGGGGAGTGGCTACACCTTC.

The V call is TRBV5-8, the J call TRBJ1-1, with TRBD1 matching over 10 bases. Germline V gene sequence: CDR1 SGHTS, CDR2 YDEGEE. V was pared by 6 bases and J by 8 bases, with 16 bases of the junction left unmatched. This CDR3 is 16 amino acids long. The CDR3 loop reads CASNNNPGTGELEAFF. In DNA form, the CDR3 reads TGTGCCAGCAACAATAACCCCGGGACAGGGGAGCTCGAAGCTTTCTTT.

The rearrangement links TRBV6-2 or TRBV6-3 to TRBJ1-1, with TRBD1 as a possible D gene (5 bases). Per germline, CDR1 MNHEY and CDR2 SVGEGT. The CDR3 runs to 16 residues. V was pared by 2 bases and J by 4 bases, with 17 bases between. CDR3: CASSYTNQGASTEAFF. The CDR3 DNA reads TGTGCCAGCAGTTACACTAATCAGGGCGCCAGCACTGAAGCTTTCTTT.

The chain joins TRBV20-1 to TRBJ1-1, with TRBD1 as a possible D gene (6 bases). Germline CDR1 is DFQATT and CDR2 is SNEGSKA (reference sequence). V lost 5 bases and J lost 8, with 12 bases in between. The CDR3 is made up of 11 amino acids. The CDR3 region has the DNA TGCAGTGCTGGGGGGGCCCTCGAAGCTTTCTTT. It specifies CSAGGALEAFF.

The chain recombines TRBV5-4 with TRBJ2-7, with TRBD1 matching over 7 bases. Germline loops: CDR1 SGHNT, CDR2 YYREEE (reference sequence). Losses at the gene ends were 2 bases for V and 2 bases for J; bases not matched to a gene: 1. The CDR3 is made up of 13 amino acids. The CDR3 coding sequence is TGTGCCAGCAGCTTAACAGGGGCCTACGAGCAGTACTTC. This sequence encodes CASSLTGAYEQYF.